These T cell receptor beta chains were read from a single sample in a study of blood T cell repertoires in COVID-19. The assay was immunoSEQ multiplex PCR, and TCRdb's table has in-frame clones only and misses some. The sample lists about 200,000 clones, about nine tenths seen once, with 5.5% to 8% in the top ten. The sequencing input was peripheral blood. These receptors all stem from a man aged 60-69 years who had recovered from COVID-19. CDR3s include the opening cysteine and the closing phenylalanine or tryptophan. A D gene is named only where the DNA matches it firmly.

d_gene: .
v_gene: TRBV29-1
CDR3aa: CSVLNTGYEQYF

d_gene: .
v_gene: TRBV4-3
CDR3aa: CASSQDWGRSYEQYF

d_gene: .
v_gene: TRBV19
CDR3aa: CASSIRAGEQFF

d_gene: TRBD2
v_gene: TRBV5-1
CDR3aa: CASSQDLSGRNHNEQFF

d_gene: TRBD1
v_gene: TRBV3-1/TRBV3-2
CDR3aa: CASSQHDRGDEQFF

d_gene: .
v_gene: TRBV12-5
CDR3aa: CASPYEGGGLSYNEQFF

d_gene: .
v_gene: TRBV6-5
CDR3aa: CASGSGLNTEAFF

d_gene: TRBD2
v_gene: TRBV7-3
CDR3aa: CASSSGLAGASNVLTF

d_gene: .
v_gene: TRBV24-1
CDR3aa: CATSDRDNLGETQYF

d_gene: TRBD1
v_gene: TRBV19
CDR3aa: CASNHRGRGYTF

d_gene: .
v_gene: TRBV7-2
CDR3aa: CASSSPGSGRYF

d_gene: TRBD2
v_gene: TRBV12-3/TRBV12-4
CDR3aa: CASSTSGGLGYF

d_gene: TRBD1
v_gene: TRBV27
CDR3aa: CASSRTGKNYGYTF

d_gene: TRBD1
v_gene: TRBV7-2
CDR3aa: CASSLDGQGYQPQHF

d_gene: .
v_gene: TRBV12-3/TRBV12-4
CDR3aa: CASSLGAAYGYTF

d_gene: .
v_gene: TRBV3-1/TRBV3-2
CDR3aa: CASSQDKRDRYTDTQYF

d_gene: .
v_gene: TRBV9
CDR3aa: CASSGKTGMNTEAFF

d_gene: .
v_gene: TRBV9
CDR3aa: CASSHRGAVTEAFF

d_gene: TRBD2
v_gene: TRBV4-3
CDR3aa: CASSPRGRRDSGRALDTQYF

d_gene: TRBD1
v_gene: TRBV7-2
CDR3aa: CASSWGTGENTGELFF

d_gene: .
v_gene: TRBV11-3
CDR3aa: CASSLAGVSGANVLTF

d_gene: TRBD1
v_gene: TRBV7-2
CDR3aa: CASSQTGPLGYTF

d_gene: .
v_gene: TRBV7-2
CDR3aa: CASRATGFYQPQHF